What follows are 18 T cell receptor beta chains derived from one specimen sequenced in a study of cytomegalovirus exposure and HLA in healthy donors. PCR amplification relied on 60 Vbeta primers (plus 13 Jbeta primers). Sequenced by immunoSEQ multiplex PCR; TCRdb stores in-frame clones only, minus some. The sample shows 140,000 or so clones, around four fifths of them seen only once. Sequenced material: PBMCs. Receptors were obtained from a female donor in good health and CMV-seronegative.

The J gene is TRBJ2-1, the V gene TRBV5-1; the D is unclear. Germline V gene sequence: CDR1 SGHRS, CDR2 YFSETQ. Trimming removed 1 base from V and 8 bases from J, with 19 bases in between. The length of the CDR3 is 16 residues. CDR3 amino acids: CASSLWSLLEVDEQFF. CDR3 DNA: TGCGCCAGCAGCTTGTGGAGCCTCCTTGAAGTCGATGAGCAGTTCTTC.

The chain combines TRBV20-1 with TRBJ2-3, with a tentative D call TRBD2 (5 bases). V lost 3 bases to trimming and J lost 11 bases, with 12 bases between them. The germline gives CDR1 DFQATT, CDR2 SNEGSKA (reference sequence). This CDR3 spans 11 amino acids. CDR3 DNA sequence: TGCAGTGCTAGTAAGGGAGACTTGCAGTATTTT. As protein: CSASKGDLQYF.

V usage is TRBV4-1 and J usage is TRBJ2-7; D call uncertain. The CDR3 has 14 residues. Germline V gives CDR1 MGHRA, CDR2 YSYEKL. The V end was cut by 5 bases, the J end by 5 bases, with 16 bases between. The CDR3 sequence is CASSSPETWDEQYF. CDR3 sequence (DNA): TGCGCCAGCAGCAGCCCCGAGACATGGGACGAGCAGTACTTC.

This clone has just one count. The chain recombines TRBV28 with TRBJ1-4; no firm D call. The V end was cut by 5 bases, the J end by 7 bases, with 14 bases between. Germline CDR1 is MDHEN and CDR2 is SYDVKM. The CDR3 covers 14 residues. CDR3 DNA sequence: TGTGCCAGCAGTCGGACGGACTGGGGTGAAAAACTGTTTTTT. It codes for CASSRTDWGEKLFF. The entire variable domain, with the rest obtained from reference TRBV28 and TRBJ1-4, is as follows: DVKVTQSSRYLVKRTGEKVFLECVQDMDHENMFWYRQDPGLGLRLIYFSYDVKMKEKGDIPEGYSVSREKKERFSLILESASTNQTSMYLCASSRTDWGEKLFFGSGTQLSVL.

The CDR3 protein is CASSGGWTGRGGGYTF. DNA for the CDR3: TGTGCCAGCAGCGGAGGGTGGACAGGGAGAGGTGGGGGCTACACCTTC. V usage is TRBV2 and J usage is TRBJ1-2, with 8 bases fitting TRBD1. After removal of 6 bases from V and 8 bases from J, the junction contained 17 bases not matched to a gene. The CDR3 has 16 amino acids. Per germline, CDR1 SNHLY and CDR2 FYNNEI.

Here the CDR3 reads CASSSPGPGFGELFF. The CDR3, as DNA: TGTGCCAGCAGTTCGCCTGGCCCCGGGTTCGGGGAGCTGTTTTTT. This chain joins TRBV28 and TRBJ2-2, with D unclear. CDR1 is MDHEN, CDR2 SYDVKM, per germline. The germline V and J ends were trimmed by 4 bases and 7 bases, with 16 bases remaining between them. The CDR3 loop spans 15 amino acids.

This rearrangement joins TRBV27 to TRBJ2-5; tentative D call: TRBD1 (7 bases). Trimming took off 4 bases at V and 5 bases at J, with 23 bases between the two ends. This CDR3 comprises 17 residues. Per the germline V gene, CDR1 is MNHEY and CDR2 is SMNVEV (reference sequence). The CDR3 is CASSSHTPNRGGETQYF. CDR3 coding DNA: TGTGCCAGCAGTTCTCACACGCCTAACAGGGGAGGTGAGACCCAGTACTTC.

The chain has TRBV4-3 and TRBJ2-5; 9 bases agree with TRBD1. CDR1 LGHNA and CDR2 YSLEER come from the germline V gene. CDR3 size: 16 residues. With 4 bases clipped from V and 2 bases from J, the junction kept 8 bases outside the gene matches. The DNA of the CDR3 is TGCGCCAGCAGCCCCGGCGGACAGGGGAGTCAAGAGACCCAGTACTTC. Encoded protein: CASSPGGQGSQETQYF.

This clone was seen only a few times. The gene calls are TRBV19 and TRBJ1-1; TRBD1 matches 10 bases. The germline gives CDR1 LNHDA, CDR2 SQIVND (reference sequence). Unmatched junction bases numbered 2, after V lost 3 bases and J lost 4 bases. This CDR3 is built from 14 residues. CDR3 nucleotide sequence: TGTGCCAGTAGTATTCGGACAGGGGGCACTGAAGCTTTCTTT. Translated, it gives CASSIRTGGTEAFF. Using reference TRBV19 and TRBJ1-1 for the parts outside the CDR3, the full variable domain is DGGITQSPKYLFRKEGQNVTLSCEQNLNHDAMYWYRQDPGQGLRLIYYSQIVNDFQKGDIAEGYSVSREKKESFPLTVTSAQKNPTAFYLCASSIRTGGTEAFFGQGTRLTVV.

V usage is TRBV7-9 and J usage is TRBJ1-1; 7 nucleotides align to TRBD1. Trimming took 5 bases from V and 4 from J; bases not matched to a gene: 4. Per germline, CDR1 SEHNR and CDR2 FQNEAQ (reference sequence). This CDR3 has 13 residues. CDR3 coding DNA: TGTGCCAGCAGCCATACAGGGGCCACTGAAGCTTTCTTT. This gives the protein CASSHTGATEAFF.

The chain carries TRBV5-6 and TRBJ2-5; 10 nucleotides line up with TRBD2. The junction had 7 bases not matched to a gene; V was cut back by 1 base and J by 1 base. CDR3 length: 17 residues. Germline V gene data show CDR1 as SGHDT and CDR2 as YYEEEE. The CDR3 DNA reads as TGTGCCAGCAGCTTGTTGAACGTAGCGGGGGGCCAAGAGACCCAGTACTTC. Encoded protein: CASSLLNVAGGQETQYF.

DNA of the CDR3: TGTGCCAGCAGCCGTGCCCCCTACAGGGGCTACGAGCAGTACTTC. Its protein product is CASSRAPYRGYEQYF. This rearrangement joins TRBV4-2 to TRBJ2-7; TRBD1 matches 7 bases. Germline loops: CDR1 LGHNA, CDR2 YNFKEQ. After removal of 4 bases from V and 3 bases from J, the junction contained 9 bases not matched to a gene. The CDR3 has 15 residues.

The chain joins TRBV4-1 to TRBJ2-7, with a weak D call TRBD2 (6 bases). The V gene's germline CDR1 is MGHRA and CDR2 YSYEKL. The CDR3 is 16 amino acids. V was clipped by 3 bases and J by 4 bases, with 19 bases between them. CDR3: CASSQAERGILYEQYF. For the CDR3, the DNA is TGCGCCAGCAGCCAGGCGGAACGGGGGATATTGTACGAGCAGTACTTC.

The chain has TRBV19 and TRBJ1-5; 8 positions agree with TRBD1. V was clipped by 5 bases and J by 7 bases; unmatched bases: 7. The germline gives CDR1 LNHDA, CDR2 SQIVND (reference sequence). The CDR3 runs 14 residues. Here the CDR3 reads CASSLGQGGQPQHF. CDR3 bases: TGTGCCAGTAGTCTAGGACAGGGTGGGCAGCCCCAGCATTTT.

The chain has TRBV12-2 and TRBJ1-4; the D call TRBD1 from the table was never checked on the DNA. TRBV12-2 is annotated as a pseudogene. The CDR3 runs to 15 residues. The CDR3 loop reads CASRPRQGTYEKLFF. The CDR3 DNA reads TGTGCAAGTCGCCCCCGACAGGGGACATATGAAAAACTGTTTTTT.

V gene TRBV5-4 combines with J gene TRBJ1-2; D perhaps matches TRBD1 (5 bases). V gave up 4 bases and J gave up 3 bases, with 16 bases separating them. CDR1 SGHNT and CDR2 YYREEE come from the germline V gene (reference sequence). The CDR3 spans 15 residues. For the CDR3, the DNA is TGTGCCAGCAGCCTTGATGAGCGGGGCTACTATGGCTACACCTTC. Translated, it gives CASSLDERGYYGYTF.

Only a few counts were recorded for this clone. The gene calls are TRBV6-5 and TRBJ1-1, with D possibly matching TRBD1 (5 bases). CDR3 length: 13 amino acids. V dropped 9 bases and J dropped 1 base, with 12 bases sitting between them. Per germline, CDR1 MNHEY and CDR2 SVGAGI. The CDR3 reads CASTGGENTEAFF. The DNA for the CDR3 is TGTGCCAGTACCGGGGGAGAGAACACTGAAGCTTTCTTT.

In DNA, the CDR3 is TGTGCCAGCAGTTCCGGACAGAACTACGAGCAGTACTTC. Its translation: CASSSGQNYEQYF. The rearrangement uses TRBV28 and TRBJ2-7; tentatively, D is TRBD1 (6 bases). Trimming left V 4 bases short and J 3 bases short, with 10 bases between. The V gene's germline CDR1 is MDHEN and CDR2 SYDVKM. The CDR3 has 13 amino acids.